The 27 T cell receptor beta chains presented below share a single source sample, sequenced in a study of T cell repertoires in breast cancer. Unpaired genes were suppressed by blocking oligonucleotides during a second nested PCR. TCRdb re-called the emulsion pairing reads with MiXCR, one entry per CDR3 protein. Of some 120 distinct CDR3 sequences in the sample, about two fifths were seen once. Primers covering all TCR V genes were used in emulsion RT-PCR on CD8+ T cells. Input material: CD8+ T cells. The receptors were gathered from a pool of human donors with breast cancer or a healthy control (not recorded which).

This clonotype is deemed medium-sized (0.01 to 0.1%). The genes are TRBV5-6 and TRBJ2-7; D remains unclear. Trimming took off 1 base at V and 9 bases at J, with 8 bases between the two ends. CDR3 length: 11 amino acids. CDR1 is SGHDT, CDR2 YYEEEE, per germline. CDR3 sequence: CASSLSDAQYF. In DNA form, the CDR3 reads TGTGCCAGCAGCTTGTCGGACGCGCAGTACTTC.

Concerning this clonotype: The conserved phenylalanine or tryptophan normally closing the CDR3 is absent here, so this likely arose from a read error. The limits of the CDR3 on the DNA are not certain, so only TCRdb's listed CDR3 is given. Here the CDR3 reads CASSVKIGELLG. The chain links TRBV7-6 to TRBJ2-2. The CDR3 length is 12 residues, termini included. The germline CDR1 and CDR2 sequences are SGHVS and FNYEAQ.

The rearrangement joins TRBV7-6 to TRBJ2-2; the D is unclear. The CDR3 consists of 12 residues. The germline V gene has CDR1 SGHVS and CDR2 FNYEAQ. The DNA of the CDR3 is TGTGAAAGAAGCTTAAAGATCGGGGAGCTGTTTTTT. It encodes CERSLKIGELFF.

With regard to this clonotype: The junction shows a germline mismatch at one end, possibly a read error. The gene calls are TRBV7-6 and TRBJ1-4; D remains ambiguous. The CDR3 has 14 amino acids. From germline, CDR1 is SGHVS and CDR2 FNYEAQ. The CDR3 nucleotides are TGTACCAGCAGCGCCAGGACGGCTAATGAAAAACTGTTTTTT. Encoded protein: CTSSARTANEKLFF.

This clonotype ranks as medium-sized. The chain links TRBV10-1 to TRBJ1-4, with D possibly TRBD1 on 6 matching bases. Germline lookup yields CDR1 WNHNN and CDR2 SYGVQD (reference sequence). This CDR3 is 12 amino acids long. V shed 4 bases and J shed 12 bases, with 12 bases lying between them. This CDR3 is CASSADRSELFF. The CDR3 DNA follows: TGCGCCAGCAGTGCAGACAGGTCTGAACTGTTTTTT.

This clonotype is medium-sized in the sample. Written as DNA, the CDR3 is TGTGCCAGCAGCACACCTAGCGAGGGAACCGGGGAGCTGTTTTTT. Translation: CASSTPSEGTGELFF. This chain links TRBV7-3 with TRBJ2-2; TRBD2 might be the D (6 bases). Germline CDR1 and CDR2: SGHTA and FQGTGA. V was shortened by 5 bases and J by 5 bases, with 15 bases between the two germline ends. CDR3 size: 15 residues.

This clonotype is labeled medium-sized. One end of the junction varies from germline; a read error may be responsible. This rearrangement joins TRBV4-1 to TRBJ2-1; D uncertain. There are 14 residues in the CDR3. Germline CDR1 and CDR2: MGHRA and YSYEKL. The CDR3 is CASSPRPLLDEQFF. In DNA, the CDR3 is TGTGCCAGCAGCCCACGGCCTCTACTGGATGAGCAGTTCTTT.

This clonotype was recorded only once. The chain recombines TRBV5-4 with TRBJ2-7; 9 bases map to TRBD2. The CDR3 is made up of 14 amino acids. Germline V CDR1 and CDR2: SGHNT, YYREEE (reference sequence). With V trimmed by 4 bases and J by 7 bases, 9 bases remained unmatched. The CDR3 region has the DNA TGTGCCAGCAGCCCGGGACTAGCCCCCAGGGAGCAGTACTTC. Encoded protein: CASSPGLAPREQYF.

Judged by abundance, this clonotype is hyperexpanded. The chain links TRBV7-9 to TRBJ2-7; TRBD1 aligns across 7 bases. The germline V gene has CDR1 SEHNR and CDR2 FQNEAQ (reference sequence). The length of the CDR3 is 15 residues. With V trimmed by 4 bases and J by 3 bases, 9 bases remained unmatched. The CDR3 loop reads CASSSPVDRNYEQYF. In DNA, the CDR3 is TGTGCCAGCAGCTCCCCAGTGGACAGGAACTACGAGCAGTACTTC. The full variable domain, its missing parts supplied by reference TRBV7-9 and TRBJ2-7, is DTGVSQNPRHKITKRGQNVTFRCDPISEHNRLYWYRQTLGQGPEFLTYFQNEAQLEKSRLLSDRFSAERPKGSFSTLEIQRTEQGDSAMYLCASSSPVDRNYEQYFGPGTRLTVT.

This clonotype was seen only a few times. The gene calls are TRBV6-8 and TRBJ2-7; D gene ambiguous. This CDR3 region has 12 residues. Germline V gene data show CDR1 as MNHGY and CDR2 as SAAAGT. V lost 7 bases and J lost 4, with 11 bases in between. The CDR3, as DNA: TGTGCCAGCAAGGCCTACTGGTACGAGCAGTACTTC. Amino acid sequence: CASKAYWYEQYF.

By sample share, this clonotype is medium-sized. The genes are TRBV24-1 and TRBJ1-5; D call uncertain. V was clipped by 3 bases and J by 2 bases, with 7 bases between them. This CDR3 spans 14 amino acids. CDR1 is KGHDR and CDR2 is SFDVKD in the germline V gene. In DNA, the CDR3 is TGTGCCACCAGTGATGGATGGCGCAATCAGCCCCAGCATTTT. Translated: CATSDGWRNQPQHF.

About this clonotype itself: One end of the junction is discordant with germline, which a read error may explain. The chain carries TRBV7-3 and TRBJ1-2; TRBD1 is a possible D gene (5 bases). The germline gives CDR1 SGHTA, CDR2 FQGTGA. This CDR3 has 13 residues. CDR3 coding DNA: TGTTCCAGCGTCTTAAACGGGGGCTATGGCTACACCTTC. This codes for CSSVLNGGYGYTF.

The rearrangement links TRBV7-3 to TRBJ2-1, with 11 bases lining up with TRBD1. Per germline, CDR1 SGHTA and CDR2 FQGTGA. Unmatched junction bases numbered 4, after V lost 5 bases and J lost 4 bases. CDR3 size: 15 residues. The CDR3 reads CASSPGTGGYNEQFF. The CDR3, as DNA: TGTGCCAGCAGCCCCGGGACAGGGGGGTACAATGAGCAGTTCTTC.

Only a few counts were recorded for this clonotype. The junction and the germline gene differ at one end; a read error may be behind it. The chain couples TRBV7-6 to TRBJ2-2; D might be TRBD1 or TRBD2, each matching 5 bases. This CDR3 contains 12 residues. The V gene's germline CDR1 is SGHVS and CDR2 FNYEAQ. This CDR3 is CARRLKIGEMFF. The CDR3 nucleotides are TGTGCCAGAAGATTAAAGATAGGGGAGATGTTTTTT. Looking up the rest from reference TRBV7-6 and TRBJ2-2 gives the full variable domain: GAGVSQSPRYKVTKRGQDVALRCDPISGHVSLYWYRQALGQGPEFLTYFNYEAQQDKSGLPNDRFSAERPEGSISTLTIQRTEQRDSAMYRCARRLKIGEMFFGEGSRLTVL.

This clonotype counts as large. The chain couples TRBV6-1 to TRBJ2-1, with 8 bases aligning to TRBD2. The CDR3 totals 14 residues. V was clipped by 7 bases and J by 5 bases; unmatched bases: 7. Germline V gene lookup returns CDR1 MNHNS and CDR2 SASEGT. CDR3 in amino acids: CASNGRAINNEQFF. CDR3 bases: TGTGCCAGCAACGGGAGGGCCATTAACAATGAGCAGTTCTTC.

Remarks on this clonotype: At one of its ends the junction is not consistent with the germline gene, which may arise from a read error. The genes are TRBV4-1 and TRBJ2-1; weak D call: TRBD2 (5 bases). Germline V gene sequence: CDR1 MGHRA, CDR2 YSYEKL. The CDR3 loop spans 14 amino acids. The CDR3 bases are TGCGCAAGCAGCCAACGGACTCTACTGGATGAGCAGCTCTTT. It specifies CASSQRTLLDEQLF.

The chain links TRBV7-2 to TRBJ1-2, with D uncertain. Germline V lookup: CDR1 SGHTA, CDR2 FQGNSA. The CDR3 has 13 amino acids. The CDR3 spells CVLHSRAGYGYTF. CDR3 nucleotide sequence: TGTGTCCTCCACTCGCGGGCAGGCTATGGCTACACCTTC.

In its sample, this clonotype is hyperexpanded. The J gene is TRBJ1-2, the V gene TRBV7-2; possible D gene TRBD1, 6 bases. The CDR3 has 13 amino acids. The V gene lost 3 bases and the J gene lost 4 bases, with 9 bases spanning the gap. CDR1 SGHTA and CDR2 FQGNSA come from the germline V gene. Here the CDR3 reads CASSFQGPYGYTF. CDR3 DNA: TGTGCCAGCAGCTTTCAGGGGCCCTATGGCTACACCTTC.

With regard to this clonotype: In this CDR3 the conserved last residue, phenylalanine or tryptophan, is missing, so a read error is likely. The chain uses TRBV7-2 and TRBJ1-2; tentative D call: TRBD1 (6 bases). Germline CDR1 and CDR2: SGHTA and FQGNSA. There are 13 residues in the CDR3. V was pared by 3 bases and J by 4 bases, with 9 bases between. The CDR3 region has the DNA TGTGCCAGCAGCTTTCAGGGGCTCTATGGCTACACCATC. Protein: CASSFQGLYGYTI.

The V gene is TRBV5-6, the J gene TRBJ1-5; D gene unclear. V was cut by 0 bases and J by 5 bases, with 3 bases left in between. There are 12 residues in the CDR3. Germline CDR1 reads SGHDT; CDR2 reads YYEEEE. CDR3: CASSLGDQPQHF. CDR3 sequence (DNA): TGTGCCAGCAGCTTGGGTGATCAGCCCCAGCATTTT. The whole variable domain, remainder taken from reference TRBV5-6 and TRBJ1-5, is DAGVTQSPTHLIKTRGQQVTLRCSPKSGHDTVSWYQQALGQGPQFIFQYYEEEERQRGNFPDRFSGHQFPNYSSELNVNALLLGDSALYLCASSLGDQPQHFGDGTRLSIL.

Remarks on this clonotype: One base away lies a much larger clone, so this may be a sequencing read error. V usage is TRBV7-2 and J usage is TRBJ2-2; D not certain. This CDR3 comprises 14 residues. V was pared by 2 bases and J by 4 bases, with 8 bases between. In germline, CDR1 is SGHTA, CDR2 FQGNSA. The CDR3 sequence is CASSLTWSTGELFF. CDR3 nucleotides: TGTGCCAGCAGCTTAACGTGGAGCACCGGGGAGCTGTTTTTT.

This clonotype is labeled as medium-sized. This chain joins TRBV7-6 and TRBJ1-3, with D possibly TRBD1 on 6 matching bases. The CDR3 consists of 16 residues. Trimming shortened V by 3 bases and J by 0 bases, and 12 bases separated the two germline ends. CDR1 is SGHVS and CDR2 is FNYEAQ in the germline V gene. The CDR3 protein is CASSFLGQPSGNTIYF. CDR3 nucleotide sequence: TGTGCCAGCAGCTTTCTCGGACAGCCCTCTGGAAACACCATATATTTT.

Concerning this clonotype: Relative to the germline gene, one junction end is altered; a read error may explain this. This sequence joins TRBV7-6 and TRBJ2-2; D tentatively reads TRBD1 or TRBD2 (5 bases each). This CDR3 comprises 12 residues. Germline V gene lookup returns CDR1 SGHVS and CDR2 FNYEAQ. The CDR3 DNA is TGTGCCAGAAGCTTAAAGATAGGGGAGATGTTTTTT. Amino acids: CARSLKIGEMFF.

By its share, this clonotype is hyperexpanded. This chain uses TRBV7-6 with TRBJ2-2; no definite D call. There are 12 residues in the CDR3. CDR1 and CDR2 (germline): SGHVS, FNYEAQ. V was pared by 2 bases and J by 7 bases, with 5 bases between. DNA for the CDR3: TGTGCCAGCAGCTTAAAGATCGGGGAGCTGTTTTTT. This translates into CASSLKIGELFF.

Regarding this clonotype: The conserved closing phenylalanine or tryptophan is absent in this CDR3, likely reflecting a read error. Because the CDR3's place on the DNA is in doubt, the DNA is left out and the CDR3 is given as listed by TCRdb. The rearrangement uses TRBV7-6 and TRBJ2-2. Germline CDR1 and CDR2: SGHVS and FNYEAQ. The CDR3 sequence runs 12 residues, both termini included. The CDR3 reads CANSLKIGELFS.

The chain is built from TRBV7-6 and TRBJ2-2, with D uncertain. Between the trimmed V and J ends, which lost 10 bases and 7 bases, there was a span of 13 bases. The CDR3 is made up of 12 amino acids. The germline CDR1 and CDR2 sequences are SGHVS and FNYEAQ. The CDR3 is CAKRLKIGELFF. The DNA of the CDR3 is TGTGCCAAACGCTTAAAGATCGGGGAGCTGTTTTTT.

The CDR3 loop is CASSSGQGNYSPLHF. For the CDR3, the DNA is TGTGCCAGCAGCTCCGGACAGGGGAATTATTCACCCCTCCACTTT. J is TRBJ1-6 and V is TRBV7-6; 9 bases are shared with TRBD1. This CDR3 is built from 15 residues. The V gene's germline CDR1 is SGHVS and CDR2 FNYEAQ. V lost 4 bases to trimming and J lost 8 bases; unmatched junction nucleotides: 6.